This is a list of T cell receptor beta chains from one sample in a study of cytomegalovirus exposure and HLA in healthy donors. Repertoires were generated with immunoSEQ multiplex PCR, while TCRdb's copy carries only in-frame clones and drops some. The sample has about 170,000 clones; roughly 85% are singletons. Specimen: PBMCs. These receptors all stem from a woman between 50 and 59 years old in good health and CMV-seropositive. Both conserved end residues are part of each CDR3. The order of the fields is clone size, J gene, D gene, V gene, CDR3 DNA, CDR3 protein. The D gene is left open where the match is weak. Expanded clones get a size class; other rows say once, few or many, or leave the size out.

. TRBJ1-2 TRBD1 TRBV2 TGTGCCAGCAGAGACAGGGGGAAGAGTGGCTACACCTTC CASRDRGKSGYTF
. TRBJ2-1 TRBD1 TRBV6-5 TGTGCCAGCAGTTACTCGATGGGGACAGGGAATTTCTTC CASSYSMGTGNFF
. TRBJ1-1 . TRBV5-4 TGTGCCAGCAGCTCCGAAATTAGGGACGGGAGTAACGCTTTCTTT CASSSEIRDGSNAFF
. TRBJ1-2 . TRBV7-9 TGTGCCAGCACCCCGTCTGGGACTTATGGCTACACCTTC CASTPSGTYGYTF
. TRBJ1-2 TRBD1 TRBV7-9 TGTGCCAGCAGTCCGAATGCACAGGGGTATGGCTACACCTTC CASSPNAQGYGYTF
few TRBJ2-5 . TRBV10-3 TGTGCCATCAATCAGGGTATCGGGCAAGAGACCCAGTACTTC CAINQGIGQETQYF
. TRBJ1-1 . TRBV6-5 TGTGCCAGCAGCAGCGGACGGTGGAACACTGAAGCTTTCTTT CASSSGRWNTEAFF
. TRBJ1-1 TRBD1 TRBV7-8 TGTGCCAGCAGCCCGGCCAACAGGGGAAGCACTGAAGCTTTCTTT CASSPANRGSTEAFF
. TRBJ2-1 . TRBV7-7 TGTGCTAGCAGCTTAGATACTTACAATGAGCAGTTCTTC CASSLDTYNEQFF
few TRBJ2-5 . TRBV27 TGTGCCAGCAGTTTAACAGGGATGTACCAAGAGACCCAGTACTTC CASSLTGMYQETQYF
. TRBJ1-1 . TRBV27 TGTGCCAGCAGTTTAAACCCTCGGTACACTGAAGCTTTCTTT CASSLNPRYTEAFF
. TRBJ2-3 TRBD1 TRBV5-1 TGCGCCAGCAGCATAGGGACAGGGGGGGATTTTCGGGCAGATACGCAGTATTTT CASSIGTGGDFRADTQYF
. TRBJ1-1 . TRBV5-1 TGCGCCAGCAGCTTCGGGGGAGGGAACACTGAAGCTTTCTTT CASSFGGGNTEAFF
few TRBJ2-7 TRBD1 TRBV29-1 TGCAGCGTCTGGGACAGTATCTCCTACGAGCAGTACTTC CSVWDSISYEQYF
. TRBJ1-1 TRBD1 TRBV15 TGTGCCACCACCCAGCCAGGGGGGGAAGCTTTCTTT CATTQPGGEAFF
. TRBJ1-2 TRBD1 TRBV28 TGTGCCAGCAGTTCCGGGACAGCCATATCTAACTATGGCTACACCTTC CASSSGTAISNYGYTF
. TRBJ2-7 TRBD2 TRBV30 TGTGCCTGTCCTTTAGCGGGGAGTCCCTACGAGCAGTACTTC CACPLAGSPYEQYF